This TCR beta chain originates from a study of T cells in women clearing cervical HPV infection. Study-level background: Controls gave blood once infection was undetectable; cases at lesion identification. HLA type stays a possible confounder, typing being limited. Notes on the study in general: Cases and controls were distinguished at AUC just under 0.85 by richness and V genes. CIN3+ cases had significantly higher TCR repertoire richness than controls, but evenness did not differ.

Sequenced by immunoSEQ multiplex PCR; TCRdb stores in-frame clones only, minus some. The specimen's table records 20,000 to 30,000 clones. In the case of this clone: What it binds is unknown. The CDR3 extends 3 residues past the end of the read, so its final part is completed from the germline J gene.

V shed 6 bases and J 6 bases; nucleotides not matched to a gene: 13. The CDR3 is 16 amino acids. This receptor was obtained from a woman between 18 and 75 years old with a cervical HPV16 infection that either progressed to CIN3+ or cleared (not recorded which). The chain joins TRBV12-3 or TRBV12-4 to TRBJ2-1, with 8 bases lining up with TRBD2. Material: blood buffy coat. The chain's CDR3 is CASSGTIAGRSNEQFF. The sequenced part of the CDR3 DNA is TGTGCCAGCAGCGGGACCATAGCGGGAAGGTCCAATGAG.